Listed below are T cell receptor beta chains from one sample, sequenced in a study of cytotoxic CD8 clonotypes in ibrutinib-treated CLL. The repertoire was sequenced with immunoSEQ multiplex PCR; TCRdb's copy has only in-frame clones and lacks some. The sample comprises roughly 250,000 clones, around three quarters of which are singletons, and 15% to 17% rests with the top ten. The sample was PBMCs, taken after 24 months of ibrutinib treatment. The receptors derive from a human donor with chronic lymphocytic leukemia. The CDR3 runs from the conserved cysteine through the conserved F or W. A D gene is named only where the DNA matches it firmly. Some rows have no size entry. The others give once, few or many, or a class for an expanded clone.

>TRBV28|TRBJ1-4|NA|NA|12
TGTGCCAGCAGACTGGGGGGTGAAAAACTGTTTTTT
CASRLGGEKLFF
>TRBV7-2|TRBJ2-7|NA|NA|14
TGTGCCAGCAGCTCATCCCTCGGGGGTTACGAGCAGTACTTC
CASSSSLGGYEQYF
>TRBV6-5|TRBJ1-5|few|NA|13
TGTGCCAGCAGTTACGGGCTGAATCAGCCCCAGCATTTT
CASSYGLNQPQHF
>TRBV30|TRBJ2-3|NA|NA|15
TGTGCCTGGATGGTTATCGCGGGATACACAGATACGCAGTATTTT
CAWMVIAGYTDTQYF
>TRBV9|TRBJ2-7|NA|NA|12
TGTGCCAGCAGCGCTAATCCCTGGGAGCAGTACTTC
CASSANPWEQYF
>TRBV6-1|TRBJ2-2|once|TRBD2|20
TGTGCCAGCAGTGAAGGATGGGTAGTAGCGGGAGGGCGGCACACCGGGGAGCTGTTTTTT
CASSEGWVVAGGRHTGELFF
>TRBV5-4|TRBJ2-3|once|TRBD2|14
TGTGCCAGCAGCCGAACTAGCGAACCAGATACGCAGTATTTT
CASSRTSEPDTQYF
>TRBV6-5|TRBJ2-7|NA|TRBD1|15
TGTGCCAGCCGGACCACAGGGGGCGCCCCCCACGAGCAGTACTTC
CASRTTGGAPHEQYF
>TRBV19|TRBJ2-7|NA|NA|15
TGTGCCAGTAGTATAGAGACGGCCAGCCCCTACGAGCAGTACTTC
CASSIETASPYEQYF
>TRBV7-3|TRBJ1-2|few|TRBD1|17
TGTGCCAGCAGCGAAGGGGACAGTTTAGACCTATCCCGGGGCTACACCTTC
CASSEGDSLDLSRGYTF
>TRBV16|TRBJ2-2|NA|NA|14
TGTGCCAACTCCCTCCTCAGGGACACCGGGGAGCTGTTTTTT
CANSLLRDTGELFF
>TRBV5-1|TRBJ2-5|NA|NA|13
TGCGCCAGCAGCTTTGGGTCGGGAGAGACCCAGTACTTC
CASSFGSGETQYF
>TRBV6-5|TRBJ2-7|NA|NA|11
TGTGCCAGCAGTGGCTCCTACGAGCAGTACTTC
CASSGSYEQYF
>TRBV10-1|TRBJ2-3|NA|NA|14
TGCGCCAGCACTCGGGACCTTCGTGGGGATACGCAGTATTTT
CASTRDLRGDTQYF
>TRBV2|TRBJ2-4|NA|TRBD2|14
TGTGCCAGCAGTCAACTAGCGGGAGTTAACATTCAGTACTTC
CASSQLAGVNIQYF
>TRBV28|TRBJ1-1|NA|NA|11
TGTGCCACCCAGGGGAACACTGAAGCTTTCTTT
CATQGNTEAFF